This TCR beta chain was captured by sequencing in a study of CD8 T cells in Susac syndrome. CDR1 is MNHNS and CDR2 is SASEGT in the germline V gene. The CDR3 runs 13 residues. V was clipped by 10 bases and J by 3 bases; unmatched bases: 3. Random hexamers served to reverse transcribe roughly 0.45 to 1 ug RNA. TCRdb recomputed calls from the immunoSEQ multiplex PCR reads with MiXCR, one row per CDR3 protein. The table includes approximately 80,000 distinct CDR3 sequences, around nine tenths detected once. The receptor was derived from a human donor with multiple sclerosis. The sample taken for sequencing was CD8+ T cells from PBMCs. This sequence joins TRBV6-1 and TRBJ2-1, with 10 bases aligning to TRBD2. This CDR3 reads CATPSGGYNEQFF. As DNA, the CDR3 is TGTGCCACCCCTAGCGGGGGCTACAATGAGCAGTTCTTC.